Shown below are 10 T cell receptor beta chains from a single sample sequenced in a study of T cells in Graves' hyperthyroidism and ophthalmopathy. The CDR3 regions of TCR beta were amplified from RNA transcripts. HTBI primers were employed in a first-round RT-PCR of the TCR CDR3. Via MiXCR, TCRdb re-called the multiplex PCR reads, giving one row per CDR3 protein. The table records roughly 700,000 distinct CDR3 sequences, roughly a sixth of them present only once. Sample: blood. The receptors were gathered from a middle-aged man with Graves' hyperthyroidism.

This clonotype came up a few times. In DNA form, the CDR3 reads TGCGCCAGCAGCTTGGTGGGGCGACAAGGCTACAATGAGCAGTTCTTC. Its protein is CASSLVGRQGYNEQFF. V is TRBV5-1 and J is TRBJ2-1, with D maybe TRBD1 (5 bases). CDR1 and CDR2 (germline): SGHRS, YFSETQ. The V end was cut by 0 bases, the J end by 3 bases, with 13 bases between. The CDR3 extends over 16 amino acids.

This clonotype was counted many times. The chain combines TRBV19 with TRBJ2-3; 10 bases line up with TRBD2. From germline, CDR1 is LNHDA and CDR2 SQIVND (reference sequence). The V segment lost 6 bases and the J segment 0 bases; nucleotides outside the gene matches: 3. This CDR3 spans 15 amino acids. DNA for the CDR3: TGTGCCAGTAGGGAAGCGGGAGGGAGCACAGATACGCAGTATTTT. Encoded protein: CASREAGGSTDTQYF.

V is TRBV24-1 and J is TRBJ2-5; D perhaps matches TRBD2 (5 bases). Germline V gene data show CDR1 as KGHDR and CDR2 as SFDVKD. V lost 5 bases to trimming and J lost 2 bases, with 11 bases between them. The CDR3 has 14 residues. CDR3 region: CATSAAETQETQYF. In nucleotides, the CDR3 is TGTGCCACCAGTGCAGCGGAGACTCAAGAGACCCAGTACTTC.

This clonotype was found many times. The chain carries TRBV27 and TRBJ2-1; D may match TRBD1 or TRBD2 (5 bases each). This CDR3 has 12 residues. Trimming took 4 bases from V and 13 from J, leaving 14 bases between them. Germline CDR1 reads MNHEY; CDR2 reads SMNVEV (reference sequence). The CDR3 nucleotides read TGTGCCAGCAGTTCATACCGGGACCGACAGTTCTTC. It specifies CASSSYRDRQFF.

This clonotype was counted ten times or more. The CDR3 here is CASSQPRTSGSSYEQYF. The CDR3 DNA reads as TGTGCCAGCAGCCAACCTAGGACTAGCGGAAGCTCCTACGAGCAGTACTTC. The gene calls are TRBV3-1 and TRBJ2-7; 10 bases map to TRBD2. The CDR3 loop spans 17 amino acids. The V gene end was trimmed by 2 bases and the J gene end by 0 bases; junction bases not matched to a gene: 7. Germline V gene lookup returns CDR1 LGHDT and CDR2 YNNKEL (reference sequence).

The genes are TRBV6-5 and TRBJ1-5; D unclear. V was trimmed by 2 bases and J by 3 bases, leaving 2 bases between them. Germline CDR1 is MNHEY and CDR2 is SVGAGI. The CDR3 runs 12 residues. The CDR3 sequence is CASSYLNQPQHF. The CDR3 DNA follows: TGTGCCAGCAGTTACCTCAATCAGCCCCAGCATTTT.

This clonotype has ten or more counts. This chain links TRBV25-1 with TRBJ2-2, with 10 nucleotides matching TRBD2. The trim removed 6 bases at V and 2 bases at J, leaving 3 bases unmatched. CDR3 length equals 15 residues. CDR1 and CDR2 from the germline V gene are MGHDK and SYGVNS. For the CDR3, the DNA is TGTGCCAGCAGACTAGCGGGATCTAACACCGGGGAGCTGTTTTTT. Protein product: CASRLAGSNTGELFF.

This clonotype has a count of ten or more. The chain has TRBV3-1 and TRBJ2-5, with 9 bases identical to TRBD1. The J segment lost 5 bases and the V segment lost 4 bases, leaving 5 bases of the junction unmatched. CDR3 length: 14 residues. Germline V lookup: CDR1 LGHDT, CDR2 YNNKEL (reference sequence). CDR3 region: CASSPQGARETQYF. The CDR3 bases are TGTGCCAGCAGCCCACAGGGGGCTCGGGAGACCCAGTACTTC.

This clonotype was counted at least ten times. V usage is TRBV11-2 and J usage is TRBJ2-1, with 12 nucleotides matching TRBD2. The germline V gene encodes CDR1 SGHAT and CDR2 FQNNGV. Trimming at V came to 5 bases and at J to 7 bases, leaving 6 bases not matched to a gene. This CDR3 has 15 amino acids. CDR3 amino acids: CASSILAGGQNEQFF. Written as DNA, the CDR3 is TGTGCCAGCAGCATTCTAGCGGGAGGGCAAAATGAGCAGTTCTTC.

CDR3 sequence: CASSEEGISGNTIYF. The DNA of the CDR3 is TGTGCCAGCAGTGAAGAGGGTATTTCGGGAAACACCATATATTTT. The chain has TRBV2 and TRBJ1-3; D unresolved. V dropped 1 base and J dropped 4 bases, with 11 bases sitting between them. CDR3 size: 15 residues. CDR1 SNHLY and CDR2 FYNNEI come from the germline V gene.